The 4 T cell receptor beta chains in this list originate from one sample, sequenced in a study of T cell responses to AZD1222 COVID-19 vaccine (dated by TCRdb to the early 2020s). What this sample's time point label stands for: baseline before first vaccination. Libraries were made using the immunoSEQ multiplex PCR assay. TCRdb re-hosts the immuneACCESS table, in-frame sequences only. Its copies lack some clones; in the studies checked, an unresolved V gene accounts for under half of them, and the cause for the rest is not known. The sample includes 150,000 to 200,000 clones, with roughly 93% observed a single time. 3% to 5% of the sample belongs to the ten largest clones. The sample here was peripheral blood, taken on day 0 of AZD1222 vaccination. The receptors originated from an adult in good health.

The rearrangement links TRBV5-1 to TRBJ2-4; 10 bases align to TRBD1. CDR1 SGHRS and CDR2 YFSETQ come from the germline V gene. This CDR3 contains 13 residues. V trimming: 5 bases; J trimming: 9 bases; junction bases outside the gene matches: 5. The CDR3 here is CASSLGQGSIQYF. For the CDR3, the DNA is TGCGCCAGCAGTCTGGGACAGGGGAGCATTCAGTACTTC.

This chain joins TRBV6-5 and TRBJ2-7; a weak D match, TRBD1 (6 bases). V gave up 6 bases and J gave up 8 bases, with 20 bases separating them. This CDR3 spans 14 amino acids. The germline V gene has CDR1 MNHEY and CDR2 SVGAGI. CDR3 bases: TGTGCCAGCAGAGTAGAAACCGGGACATCCCAGCAGTACTTC. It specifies CASRVETGTSQQYF.

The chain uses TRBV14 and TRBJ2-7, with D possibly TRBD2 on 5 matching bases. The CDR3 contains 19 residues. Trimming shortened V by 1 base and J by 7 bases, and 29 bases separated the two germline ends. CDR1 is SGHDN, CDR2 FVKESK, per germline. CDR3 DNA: TGTGCCAGCAGCCAAGGTCTGGTTTCGGCGGGTTATTCCCCCAGTGAGCAGTACTTC. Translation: CASSQGLVSAGYSPSEQYF.

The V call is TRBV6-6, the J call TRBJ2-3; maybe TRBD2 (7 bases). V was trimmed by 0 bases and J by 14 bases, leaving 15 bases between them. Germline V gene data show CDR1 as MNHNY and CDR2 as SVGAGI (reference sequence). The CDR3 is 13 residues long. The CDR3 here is CASSYSNRGAGYF. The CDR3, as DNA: TGTGCCAGCAGTTACTCGAACCGGGGGGCCGGGTATTTT.